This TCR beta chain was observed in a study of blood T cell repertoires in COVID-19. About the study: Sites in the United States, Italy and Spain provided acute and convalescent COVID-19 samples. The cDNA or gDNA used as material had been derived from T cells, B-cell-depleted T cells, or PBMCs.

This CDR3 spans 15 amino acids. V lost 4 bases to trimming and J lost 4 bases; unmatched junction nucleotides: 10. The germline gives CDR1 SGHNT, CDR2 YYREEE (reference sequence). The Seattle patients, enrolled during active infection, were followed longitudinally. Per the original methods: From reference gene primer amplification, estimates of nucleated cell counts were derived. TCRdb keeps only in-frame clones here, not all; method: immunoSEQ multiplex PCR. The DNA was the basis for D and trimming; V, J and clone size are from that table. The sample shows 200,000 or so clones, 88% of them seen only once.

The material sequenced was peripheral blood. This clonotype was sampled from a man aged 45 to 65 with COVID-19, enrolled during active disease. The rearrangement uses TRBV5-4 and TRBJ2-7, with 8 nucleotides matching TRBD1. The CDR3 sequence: CASSIQGDRGYEQYF. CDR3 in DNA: TGTGCCAGCAGCATCCAGGGAGACAGGGGTTACGAGCAGTACTTC.